This T cell receptor (beta chain) was profiled in a study of CD8+CD57+ T cells in acquired aplastic anemia. Concerning this clonotype itself: Its antigen is still unknown.

Study outcomes and limitations: Between the patient and control groups, CD8+ Simpson's diversity did not differ significantly.

Losses at the gene ends were 4 bases for V and 6 bases for J; bases not matched to a gene: 6. Germline-derived CDR1 and CDR2 are SQVTM and ANQGSEA. The CDR3 contains 12 residues. An expansion of CD8+CD57+ cells by flow cytometry had been shown in patients chosen for sequencing. As a group, the patients uniformly had severe acquired aplastic anemia. Patients were treatment-naive when blood was sampled. The TCR beta profiling, which covered VDJ combination and CDR3 sequence, was carried out using genomic DNA as the template. Using its own MiXCR run on the reads, TCRdb lists one record per CDR3 protein. The sample lists around 190,000 distinct CDR3 sequences, 48% seen once, with approximately 12% in the top ten.

The source material was sorted CD4+, CD8+, or CD8+CD57+ T cells (not recorded which) from PBMCs. V is TRBV29-1 and J is TRBJ2-7, with 7 nucleotides matching TRBD1. The clonotype comes from a human donor with aplastic anemia. CDR3 DNA sequence: TGCAGCGTTGGGGACAGCTTAGGCGAGCAGTACTTC. This codes for CSVGDSLGEQYF.